What follows is one T cell receptor (beta chain) and its context. This sample was included in a study of blood T cell repertoires in COVID-19. Study-level background: Sample material is recorded as cDNA or gDNA derived from T cells, B-cell-depleted T cells, or PBMCs.

Trimming removed 2 bases from V and 2 bases from J, with 19 bases in between. The CDR3 length is 17 residues. CDR1 LNHNV and CDR2 YYDKDF come from the germline V gene (reference sequence). Original processing notes: Estimation of nucleated cell counts was performed using reference gene primer amplification. Libraries were prepared by immunoSEQ multiplex PCR; TCRdb keeps only in-frame clonotypes and omits some of them. That table furnishes V, J and clone size, whereas the DNA furnished D and trimming. Of tens of thousands of clones detected, more than 75% appear once; the ten largest clones hold roughly 6.8%.

The sequence came from a human donor with acute or convalescent COVID-19. The donor label of this sample is uncertain. The chain employs TRBV15 and TRBJ2-7; tentatively, D is TRBD1 (5 bases). What was sequenced was peripheral blood. Here the CDR3 reads CATSRKTQGLQPYEQYF. CDR3 nucleotides: TGTGCCACCAGCAGAAAAACGCAGGGATTGCAGCCCTACGAGCAGTACTTC.